One sample yielded the 21 T cell receptor beta chains listed below, sequenced in a study of cytomegalovirus exposure and HLA in healthy donors. Assay used: immunoSEQ multiplex PCR; TCRdb lists only in-frame clones, some missing. The sample has 250,000 to 350,000 clones, about 90% seen once. The specimen sequenced was PBMCs. The receptors were sampled from a woman younger than 45 in good health and CMV-seropositive.

This chain joins TRBV7-8 and TRBJ2-1; 13 bases fit TRBD2. The V and J ends lost 2 bases and 8 bases, in that order; junction bases with no gene match: 15. The CDR3 covers 19 residues. Germline CDR1 and CDR2: SGHVS and FQNEAQ. In nucleotides, the CDR3 is TGTGCCAGCAGCTTACCCCGGAAAACTGGACTAGCGGGGGTCTATGAGCAGTTCTTC. Its protein is CASSLPRKTGLAGVYEQFF. Full variable domain (missing parts from reference TRBV7-8 and TRBJ2-1): GAGVSQSPRYKVAKRGQDVALRCDPISGHVSLFWYQQALGQGPEFLTYFQNEAQLDKSGLPSDRFFAERPEGSVSTLKIQRTQQEDSAVYLCASSLPRKTGLAGVYEQFFGPGTRLTVL.

The chain joins TRBV28 to TRBJ2-5, with 12 nucleotides matching TRBD2. Germline lookup yields CDR1 MDHEN and CDR2 SYDVKM. The CDR3 is 17 residues long. The trim removed 6 bases at V and 4 bases at J, leaving 12 bases unmatched. CDR3 in amino acids: CASRIFPGLAGLETQYF. CDR3 nucleotides: TGTGCCAGCAGGATATTCCCCGGACTAGCGGGATTAGAGACCCAGTACTTC.

The rearrangement joins TRBV4-1 to TRBJ1-1; TRBD1 might be the D (6 bases). CDR3 length equals 13 residues. Trimming left V 7 bases short and J 4 bases short, with 13 bases between. Germline lookup yields CDR1 MGHRA and CDR2 YSYEKL. The CDR3 spells CASNSQGGTEAFF. CDR3 in DNA: TGCGCCAGCAACTCACAGGGTGGCACTGAAGCTTTCTTT.

As for this clone: This specimen includes other DNA sequences encoding the same CDR3. The CDR3 bases are TGCGCCAGCAGCTTGGCCGGGACAGATACGCAGTATTTT. Translating it yields CASSLAGTDTQYF. The chain combines TRBV5-1 with TRBJ2-3; no reliable D call. This CDR3 spans 13 amino acids. Per germline, CDR1 SGHRS and CDR2 YFSETQ. V lost 0 bases to trimming and J lost 3 bases, with 5 bases between them.

The V gene is TRBV7-9, the J gene TRBJ1-4, with 7 bases matching TRBD1. V trimming: 1 base; J trimming: 16 bases; junction bases outside the gene matches: 6. CDR1 is SEHNR, CDR2 FQNEAQ, per germline (reference sequence). The CDR3 spans 12 residues. CDR3 protein: CASSLGQGERFF. DNA of the CDR3: TGTGCCAGCAGCTTAGGTCAGGGGGAGCGGTTTTTT.

For this clone: A read error may be the cause here, since a much bigger clone is one base away. The genes are TRBV30 and TRBJ2-5, with TRBD2 matching 9 bases. With 3 bases clipped from V and 0 bases from J, the junction kept 8 bases outside the gene matches. CDR1 and CDR2 from the germline V gene are GTSNPN and SVGIG (reference sequence). The CDR3 runs to 16 residues. The CDR3 sequence: CAWSLSSGEYQETQYF. DNA of the CDR3: TGTGCCTGGAGCTTATCTAGCGGGGAGTACCAAGAGACCCAGTACTTC.

This clone was observed a handful of times. DNA for the CDR3: TGTGCCAGCAGCCTCAGGGGACCTTACGAGCAGTACTTC. This encodes CASSLRGPYEQYF. The genes are TRBV14 and TRBJ2-7; D perhaps matches TRBD1 (6 bases). The CDR3 length is 13 residues. The germline V gene encodes CDR1 SGHDN and CDR2 FVKESK. With 4 bases removed from V and 4 bases from J, the gap between germline ends came to 11 bases.

The chain couples TRBV28 to TRBJ1-1; D is possibly TRBD1 (5 bases). Germline CDR1 MDHEN, CDR2 SYDVKM. The V end lost 4 bases, the J end lost 8 bases, and 5 bases lay between the germline ends. This CDR3 contains 10 residues. CDR3 in DNA: TGTGCCAGCAGTTACAGGGAAGCTTTCTTT. Its translation is CASSYREAFF. Supplemented by reference TRBV28 and TRBJ1-1, the full variable domain reads DVKVTQSSRYLVKRTGEKVFLECVQDMDHENMFWYRQDPGLGLRLIYFSYDVKMKEKGDIPEGYSVSREKKERFSLILESASTNQTSMYLCASSYREAFFGQGTRLTVV.

This clone was found once. As DNA, the CDR3 is TGTGCCAGCAGTTTTACGGGCTTGTACACTGAAGCTTTCTTT. This sequence encodes CASSFTGLYTEAFF. This rearrangement joins TRBV28 to TRBJ1-1; D uncertain. Looked up from germline, CDR1 is MDHEN and CDR2 is SYDVKM. V lost 3 bases to trimming and J lost 3 bases, with 11 bases between them. The length of the CDR3 is 14 residues.

This rearrangement joins TRBV13 to TRBJ1-4; no clear D gene. The CDR3 runs to 14 residues. From germline, CDR1 is PRHDT and CDR2 FYEKMQ (reference sequence). V was pared by 0 bases and J by 8 bases, with 10 bases between. This chain's CDR3 is CASSLGHIEEKLFF. CDR3 nucleotides: TGTGCCAGCAGCTTAGGACACATTGAGGAAAAACTGTTTTTT.

This clone appeared once. The chain links TRBV29-1 to TRBJ1-2; D may be TRBD1 (5 bases). CDR3 length: 13 amino acids. V dropped 7 bases and J dropped 6 bases, with 18 bases sitting between them. Germline CDR1 SQVTM, CDR2 ANQGSEA. The CDR3 region is CSGGEVEGHGYTF. In nucleotides, the CDR3 is TGCAGCGGGGGGGAAGTAGAAGGACATGGCTACACCTTC.

This chain connects TRBV5-6 to TRBJ2-1; either TRBD1 or TRBD2 may fit D (6 bases each). The CDR3 runs to 14 residues. The V and J ends lost 4 bases and 8 bases respectively, with 16 bases between them. Germline V CDR1 and CDR2: SGHDT, YYEEEE. The CDR3 coding sequence is TGTGCCAGCAGCCTCTTAGGGGGAGGAGATGAGCAGTTCTTC. This gives the protein CASSLLGGGDEQFF.

This rearrangement joins TRBV30 to TRBJ1-1, with D possibly being TRBD1 (6 bases). CDR3 size: 16 residues. Between the trimmed V and J ends, which lost 3 bases and 0 bases, there was a span of 17 bases. Germline V gene data show CDR1 as GTSNPN and CDR2 as SVGIG (reference sequence). The CDR3 here is CAWRGMEGVMNTEAFF. In DNA form, the CDR3 reads TGTGCCTGGAGGGGTATGGAGGGGGTAATGAACACTGAAGCTTTCTTT. The full variable domain, completed using reference TRBV30 and TRBJ1-1, is SQTIHQWPATLVQPVGSPLSLECTVEGTSNPNLYWYRQAAGRGLQLLFYSVGIGQISSEVPQNLSASRPQDRQFILSSKKLLLSDSGFYLCAWRGMEGVMNTEAFFGQGTRLTVV.

This chain links TRBV19 with TRBJ2-1, with 14 nucleotides matching TRBD2. The CDR3 is 16 residues long. Germline trimming cut 5 bases from V and 8 bases from J; bases unmatched to any gene: 8. Germline CDR1 is LNHDA and CDR2 is SQIVND (reference sequence). In nucleotides, the CDR3 is TGTGCCAGTAGTTCAGGACTAGCGGGAGGAAGGCATGAGCAGTTCTTC. It is translated as CASSSGLAGGRHEQFF.

This chain joins TRBV28 and TRBJ2-1; 7 bases agree with TRBD1. CDR1 MDHEN and CDR2 SYDVKM come from the germline V gene. V trimming: 6 bases; J trimming: 1 base; junction bases outside the gene matches: 3. The CDR3 covers 14 residues. The CDR3 spells CASRQGISYNEQFF. The DNA for the CDR3 is TGTGCCAGCAGACAGGGGATTTCCTACAATGAGCAGTTCTTC.

The V call is TRBV2, the J call TRBJ2-7; the match to TRBD2 covers 9 bases. The germline CDR1 and CDR2 sequences are SNHLY and FYNNEI. The trim removed 4 bases at V and 3 bases at J, leaving 4 bases unmatched. This CDR3 region has 14 residues. CDR3 amino acids: CASSVGLANYEQYF. CDR3 bases: TGTGCCAGCAGTGTAGGACTAGCGAACTACGAGCAGTACTTC.

The gene calls are TRBV18 and TRBJ2-7; 10 bases are shared with TRBD2. V trimming: 5 bases; J trimming: 3 bases; junction bases outside the gene matches: 10. This CDR3 contains 16 residues. Germline CDR1 KGHSH, CDR2 LQKENI. Here the CDR3 reads CASSSDRLAGHYEQYF. The CDR3 DNA follows: TGTGCCAGCTCATCCGACCGACTAGCGGGCCACTACGAGCAGTACTTC.

The chain has TRBV2 and TRBJ1-1; D gene ambiguous. Germline loops: CDR1 SNHLY, CDR2 FYNNEI. This CDR3 contains 14 residues. Trimming pared 8 bases from V and 0 bases from J, leaving 13 bases between. This CDR3 is CASGGLGLNTEAFF. The DNA for the CDR3 is TGTGCCAGCGGCGGTCTTGGGCTGAACACTGAAGCTTTCTTT.

The chain recombines TRBV28 with TRBJ2-6, with 7 bases aligning to TRBD1. This CDR3 is built from 17 residues. The germline V gene encodes CDR1 MDHEN and CDR2 SYDVKM. V shed 1 base, J shed 2 bases, and the junction held 5 bases outside the gene matches. This chain's CDR3 is CASSLSFQGAGANVLTF. CDR3 coding DNA: TGTGCCAGCAGTTTATCTTTCCAGGGGGCTGGGGCCAACGTCCTGACTTTC.

The chain links TRBV28 to TRBJ2-1; 8 bases are a match to TRBD2. V was clipped by 7 bases and J by 2 bases; unmatched bases: 7. CDR1 is MDHEN and CDR2 is SYDVKM in the germline V gene. CDR3 length equals 15 residues. The CDR3 nucleotides read TGTGCCAGCAATATAGCGGGACCAGCCTACAATGAGCAGTTCTTC. Amino acid sequence: CASNIAGPAYNEQFF.

The chain links TRBV11-2 to TRBJ2-2; D call uncertain. This CDR3 is 14 amino acids long. From germline, CDR1 is SGHAT and CDR2 FQNNGV. Trimming left V 0 bases short and J 3 bases short, with 5 bases between. CDR3 loop: CASSLDHYTGELFF. The CDR3 nucleotides read TGTGCCAGCAGCTTAGATCACTACACCGGGGAGCTGTTTTTT.